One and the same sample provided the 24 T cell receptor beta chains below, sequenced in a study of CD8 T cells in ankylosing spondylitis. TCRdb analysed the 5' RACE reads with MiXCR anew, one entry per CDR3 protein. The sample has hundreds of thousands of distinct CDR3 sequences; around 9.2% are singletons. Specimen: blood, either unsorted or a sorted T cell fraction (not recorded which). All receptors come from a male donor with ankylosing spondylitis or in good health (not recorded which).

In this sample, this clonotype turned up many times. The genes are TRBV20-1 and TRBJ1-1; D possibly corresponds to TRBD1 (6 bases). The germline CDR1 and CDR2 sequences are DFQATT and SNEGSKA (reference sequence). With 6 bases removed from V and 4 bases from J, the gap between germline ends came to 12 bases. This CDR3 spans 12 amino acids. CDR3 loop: CSAARGGTEAFF. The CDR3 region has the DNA TGCAGTGCAGCGAGGGGGGGCACTGAAGCTTTCTTT.

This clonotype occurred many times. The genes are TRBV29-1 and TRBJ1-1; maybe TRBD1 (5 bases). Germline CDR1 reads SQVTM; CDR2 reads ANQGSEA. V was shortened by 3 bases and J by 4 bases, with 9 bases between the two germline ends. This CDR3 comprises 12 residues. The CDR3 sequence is CSVEGDFTEAFF. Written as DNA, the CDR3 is TGCAGCGTTGAGGGGGATTTCACTGAAGCTTTCTTT.

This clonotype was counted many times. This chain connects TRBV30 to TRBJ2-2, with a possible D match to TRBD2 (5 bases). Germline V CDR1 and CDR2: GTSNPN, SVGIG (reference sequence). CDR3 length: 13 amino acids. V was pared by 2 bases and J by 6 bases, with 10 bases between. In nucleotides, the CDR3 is TGTGCCTGGAGTATTGACGGGGCCGGGGAGCTGTTTTTT. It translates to CAWSIDGAGELFF.

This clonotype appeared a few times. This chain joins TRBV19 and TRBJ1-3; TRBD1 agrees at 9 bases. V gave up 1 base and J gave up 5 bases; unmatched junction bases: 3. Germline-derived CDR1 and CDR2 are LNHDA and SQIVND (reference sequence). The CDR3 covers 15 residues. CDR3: CASSIGDRVRNTIYF. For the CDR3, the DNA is TGTGCCAGTAGTATAGGGGACAGGGTGAGAAACACCATATATTTT.

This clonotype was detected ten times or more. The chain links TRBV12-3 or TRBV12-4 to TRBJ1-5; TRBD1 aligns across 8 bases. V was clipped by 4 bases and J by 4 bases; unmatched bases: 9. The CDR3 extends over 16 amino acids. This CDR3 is CASSYSLQGVNQPQHF. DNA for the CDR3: TGTGCCAGCAGTTACTCCCTACAGGGGGTGAATCAGCCCCAGCATTTT.

The CDR3 sequence: CASSSGTSLYEQYF. CDR3 sequence (DNA): TGTGCCAGCAGCTCCGGGACTAGCTTGTACGAGCAGTACTTC. The chain has TRBV11-2 and TRBJ2-7; TRBD2 agrees at 9 bases. The CDR3 spans 14 residues. Germline-derived CDR1 and CDR2 are SGHAT and FQNNGV. V trimming: 4 bases; J trimming: 4 bases; junction bases outside the gene matches: 5. Using reference TRBV11-2 and TRBJ2-7 for the parts outside the CDR3, the full variable domain is EAGVAQSPRYKIIEKRQSVAFWCNPISGHATLYWYQQILGQGPKLLIQFQNNGVVDDSQLPKDRFSAERLKGVDSTLKIQPAKLEDSAVYLCASSSGTSLYEQYFGPGTRLTVT.

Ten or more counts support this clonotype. The DNA for the CDR3 is TGCGCCAGCAGCCCACTTGGTACTGAAGCTTTCTTT. This gives the protein CASSPLGTEAFF. The V gene is TRBV5-1, the J gene TRBJ1-1; no firm D call. Germline assignment: CDR1 SGHRS and CDR2 YFSETQ. Between the trimmed V and J ends, which lost 4 bases and 5 bases, there was a span of 9 bases. This CDR3 has 12 amino acids.

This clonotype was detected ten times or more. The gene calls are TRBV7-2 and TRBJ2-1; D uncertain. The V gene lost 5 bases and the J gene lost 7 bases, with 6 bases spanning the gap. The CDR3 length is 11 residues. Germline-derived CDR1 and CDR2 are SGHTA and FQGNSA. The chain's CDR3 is CASSLRNEQFF. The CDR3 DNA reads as TGTGCCAGCAGCCTAAGGAATGAGCAGTTCTTC.

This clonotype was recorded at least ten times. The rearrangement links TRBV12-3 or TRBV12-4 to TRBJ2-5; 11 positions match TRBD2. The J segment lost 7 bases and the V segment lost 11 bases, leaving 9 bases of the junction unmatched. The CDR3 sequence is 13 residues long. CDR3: CACGTSGFGTQYF. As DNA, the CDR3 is TGTGCCTGCGGGACTAGCGGCTTCGGGACCCAGTACTTC.

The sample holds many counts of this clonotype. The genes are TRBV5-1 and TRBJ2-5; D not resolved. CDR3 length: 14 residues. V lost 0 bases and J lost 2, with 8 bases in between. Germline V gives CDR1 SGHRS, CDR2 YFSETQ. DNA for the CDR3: TGCGCCAGCAGCTTGGTTTCAGGTCAAGAGACCCAGTACTTC. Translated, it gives CASSLVSGQETQYF.

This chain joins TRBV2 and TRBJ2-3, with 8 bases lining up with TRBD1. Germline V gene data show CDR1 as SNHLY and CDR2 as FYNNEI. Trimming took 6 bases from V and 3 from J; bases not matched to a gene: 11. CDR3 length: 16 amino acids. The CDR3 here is CASRVRTGRRTDTQYF. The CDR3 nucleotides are TGTGCCAGCAGGGTCCGGACAGGGCGTAGAACAGATACGCAGTATTTT.

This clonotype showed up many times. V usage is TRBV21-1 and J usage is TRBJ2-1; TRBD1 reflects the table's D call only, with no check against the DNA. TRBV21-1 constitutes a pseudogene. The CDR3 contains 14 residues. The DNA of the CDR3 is TGTGCCAGCACGCAGGGGGTCTCCTACAATGAGCAGTTCTTC. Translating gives CASTQGVSYNEQFF.

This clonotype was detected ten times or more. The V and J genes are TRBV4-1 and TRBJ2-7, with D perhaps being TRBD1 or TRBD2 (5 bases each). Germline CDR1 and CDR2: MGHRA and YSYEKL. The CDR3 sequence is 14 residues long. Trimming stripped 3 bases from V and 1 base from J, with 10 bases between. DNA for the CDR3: TGCGCCAGCAGCCACCCGGGACGGTCCTACGAGCAGTACTTC. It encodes CASSHPGRSYEQYF.

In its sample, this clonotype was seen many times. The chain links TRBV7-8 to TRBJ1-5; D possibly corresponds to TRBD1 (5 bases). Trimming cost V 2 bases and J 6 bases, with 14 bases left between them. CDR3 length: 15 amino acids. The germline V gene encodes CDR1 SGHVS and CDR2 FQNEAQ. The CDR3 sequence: CASSLSMGGIQPQHF. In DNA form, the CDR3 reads TGTGCCAGCAGCTTATCTATGGGGGGGATTCAGCCCCAGCATTTT.

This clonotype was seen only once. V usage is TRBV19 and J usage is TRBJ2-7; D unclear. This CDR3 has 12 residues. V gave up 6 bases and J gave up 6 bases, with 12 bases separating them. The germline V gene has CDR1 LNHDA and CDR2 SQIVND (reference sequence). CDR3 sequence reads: CASSISQGEQYF. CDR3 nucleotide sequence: TGTGCCAGTAGCATCTCACAAGGCGAGCAGTACTTC.

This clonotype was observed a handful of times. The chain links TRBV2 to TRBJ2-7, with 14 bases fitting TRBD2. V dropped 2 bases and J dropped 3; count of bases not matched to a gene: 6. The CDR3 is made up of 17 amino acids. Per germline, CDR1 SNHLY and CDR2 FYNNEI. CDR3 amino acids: CASSELGLAGAYYEQYF. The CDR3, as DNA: TGTGCCAGCAGTGAATTGGGACTAGCGGGGGCCTACTACGAGCAGTACTTC. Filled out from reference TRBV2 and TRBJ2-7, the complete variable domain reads EPEVTQTPSHQVTQMGQEVILRCVPISNHLYFYWYRQILGQKVEFLVSFYNNEISEKSEIFDDQFSVERPDGSNFTLKIRSTKLEDSAMYFCASSELGLAGAYYEQYFGPGTRLTVT.

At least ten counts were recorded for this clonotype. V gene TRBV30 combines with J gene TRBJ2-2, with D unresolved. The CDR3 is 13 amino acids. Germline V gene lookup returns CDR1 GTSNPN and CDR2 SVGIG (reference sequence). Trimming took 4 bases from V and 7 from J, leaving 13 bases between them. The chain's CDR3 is CAWTPAQNGELFF. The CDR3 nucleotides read TGTGCCTGGACTCCAGCTCAGAACGGGGAGCTGTTTTTT. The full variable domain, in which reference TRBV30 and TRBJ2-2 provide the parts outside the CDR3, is SQTIHQWPATLVQPVGSPLSLECTVEGTSNPNLYWYRQAAGRGLQLLFYSVGIGQISSEVPQNLSASRPQDRQFILSSKKLLLSDSGFYLCAWTPAQNGELFFGEGSRLTVL.

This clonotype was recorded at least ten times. Here the CDR3 reads CAISYGRGVGAFF. DNA of the CDR3: TGTGCCATCTCCTACGGCAGGGGTGTAGGAGCTTTCTTT. The V gene is TRBV10-3, the J gene TRBJ1-1; maybe TRBD1 (6 bases). Germline V gives CDR1 ENHRY, CDR2 SYGVKD. Trimming pared 8 bases from V and 10 bases from J, leaving 20 bases between. The CDR3 spans 13 residues.

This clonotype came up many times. The CDR3 sequence: CASSRGQGGDYGYTF. The CDR3 DNA reads as TGTGCCAGCAGCAGAGGACAGGGGGGAGACTATGGCTACACCTTC. The chain uses TRBV12-3 or TRBV12-4 and TRBJ1-2, with 10 bases fitting TRBD1. This CDR3 is built from 15 residues. Trimming at V came to 6 bases and at J to 3 bases, leaving 7 bases not matched to a gene.

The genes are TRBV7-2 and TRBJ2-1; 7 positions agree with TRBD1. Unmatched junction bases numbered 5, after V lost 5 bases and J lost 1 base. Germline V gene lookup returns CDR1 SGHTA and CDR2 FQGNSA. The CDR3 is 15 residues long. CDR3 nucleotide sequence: TGTGCCAGCAGCCCACGACAGGGTTCCTACAATGAGCAGTTCTTC. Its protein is CASSPRQGSYNEQFF.

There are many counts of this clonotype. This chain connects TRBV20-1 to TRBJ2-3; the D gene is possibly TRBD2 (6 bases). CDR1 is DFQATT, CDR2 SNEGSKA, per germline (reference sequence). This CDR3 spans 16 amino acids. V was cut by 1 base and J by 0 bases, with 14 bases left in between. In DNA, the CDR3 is TGCAGTGCTAGAGGTTACGAGGAGGGGAGCACAGATACGCAGTATTTT. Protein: CSARGYEEGSTDTQYF.

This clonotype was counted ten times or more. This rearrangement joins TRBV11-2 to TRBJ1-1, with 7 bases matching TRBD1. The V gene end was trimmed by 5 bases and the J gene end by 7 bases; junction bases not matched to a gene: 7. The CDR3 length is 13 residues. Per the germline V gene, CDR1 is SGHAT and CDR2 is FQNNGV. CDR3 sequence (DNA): TGTGCCAGCAGCCCCTCGGGACAGATTGAAGCTTTCTTT. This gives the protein CASSPSGQIEAFF.

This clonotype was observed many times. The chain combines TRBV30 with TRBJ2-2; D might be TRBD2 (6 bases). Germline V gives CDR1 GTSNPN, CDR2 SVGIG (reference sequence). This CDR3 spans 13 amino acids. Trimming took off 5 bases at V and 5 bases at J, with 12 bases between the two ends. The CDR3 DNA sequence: TGTGCCTGGGGAGGGGAAGGAACCGGGGAGCTGTTTTTT. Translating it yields CAWGGEGTGELFF.

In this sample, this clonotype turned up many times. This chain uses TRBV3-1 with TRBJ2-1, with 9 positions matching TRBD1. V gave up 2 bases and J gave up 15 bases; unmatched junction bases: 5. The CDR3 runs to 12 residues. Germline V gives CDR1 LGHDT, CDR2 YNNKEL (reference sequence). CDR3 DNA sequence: TGTGCCAGCAGCCAACGGACAGGGGCTCTGTTCTTC. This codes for CASSQRTGALFF.